Sequencing of this TCR beta chain was carried out in a study of early T cells in non-severe SARS-CoV-2 infection. About the study: Investigators sequenced bulk RNA drawn from unsorted whole blood, and chains remained unpaired. The study's findings and limits: CD4 and private specificities were missed by VDJdb matching, which favored anti-spike CD8 responses.

V shed 6 bases and J shed 4 bases, with 12 bases lying between them. The V gene's germline CDR1 is KGHSH and CDR2 LQKENI. This CDR3 comprises 14 residues. Researchers tagged individual cDNA molecules with unique molecular identifiers. TCRdb passed the 5' RACE reads through MiXCR, listing each CDR3 protein once. This sample yields tens of thousands of distinct CDR3 sequences, of which over 11% are seen a single time; roughly 3% belongs to the top ten. Ten or more counts support this clonotype. The antigen remains undetermined. The genes are TRBV18 and TRBJ1-4; D not resolved. The clonotype comes from an adult who was a healthcare worker with PCR-confirmed SARS-CoV-2 infection or an uninfected control (not recorded which). The specimen sequenced was whole blood. CDR3 protein: CASSPGSFNEKLFF. The CDR3 nucleotides read TGTGCCAGCTCCCCAGGCAGCTTTAATGAAAAACTGTTTTTT.